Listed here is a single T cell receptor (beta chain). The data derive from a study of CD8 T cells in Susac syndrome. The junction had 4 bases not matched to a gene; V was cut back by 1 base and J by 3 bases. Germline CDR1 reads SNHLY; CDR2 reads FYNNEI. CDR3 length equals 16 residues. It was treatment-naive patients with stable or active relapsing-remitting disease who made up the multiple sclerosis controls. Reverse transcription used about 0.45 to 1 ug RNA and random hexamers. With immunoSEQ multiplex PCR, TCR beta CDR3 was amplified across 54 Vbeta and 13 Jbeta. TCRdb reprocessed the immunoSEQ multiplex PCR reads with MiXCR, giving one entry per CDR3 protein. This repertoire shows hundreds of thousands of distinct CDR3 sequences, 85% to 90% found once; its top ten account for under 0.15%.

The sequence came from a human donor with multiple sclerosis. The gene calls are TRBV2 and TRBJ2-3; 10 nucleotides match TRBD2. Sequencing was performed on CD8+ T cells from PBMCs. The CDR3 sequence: CASSEGLAGETDTQYF. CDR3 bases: TGTGCCAGCAGTGAAGGTCTAGCGGGAGAGACAGATACGCAGTATTTT. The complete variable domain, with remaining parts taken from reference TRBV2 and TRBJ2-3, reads EPEVTQTPSHQVTQMGQEVILRCVPISNHLYFYWYRQILGQKVEFLVSFYNNEISEKSEIFDDQFSVERPDGSNFTLKIRSTKLEDSAMYFCASSEGLAGETDTQYFGPGTRLTVL.